The clone carrying this TCR beta chain was detected ten times or more. V was clipped by 6 bases and J by 5 bases; unmatched bases: 8. The CDR3 has 15 residues. Germline CDR1 is MNHNS and CDR2 is SASEGT. Unique molecular identifiers were incorporated into the prepared TCRbeta library. One entry per CDR3 protein results from TCRdb running MiXCR on the PCR reads. The sample lists over 550,000 distinct CDR3 sequences, roughly 10% seen once, with about 4.2% in the top ten. This entry comes from a study of T-cell reconstitution after alpha-beta-depleted transplantation in children. The J gene is TRBJ2-5, the V gene TRBV6-1; 11 bases fit TRBD2. This specimen consisted of PBMCs from the stem cell graft donor, obtained from the stem cell graft. This TCR came from a human donor who donated a stem cell graft to a child with acute myeloid leukemia. The CDR3 loop reads CASSQLAGVGETQYF. The CDR3, as DNA: TGTGCCAGCAGCCAACTAGCGGGAGTGGGGGAGACCCAGTACTTC.